This record looks at one T cell receptor (beta chain) sequence and its context. Other DNA sequences in the sample encode the same CDR3. These data are taken from a study of shared clonotypes between healthy human individuals. CD45RO-negative cells were positively selected for CCR7, leaving out terminally differentiated effector memory CD45RA+ cells. Once extracted for a subset, genomic DNA was divided evenly among several immunoSEQ plates. Sequencing was performed with immunoSEQ multiplex PCR; in TCRdb, only in-frame clones are kept and a portion is missing. This table holds approximately 810,000 clones, 80% to 95% found once. The material sequenced was naive CD8+ T cells sorted from blood. This clonotype was sampled from a man under 40 in good health.

The CDR3 sequence: CASSLRLDGYTF. Here the CDR3 DNA reads TGTGCCAGCAGCCTGCGGCTAGATGGCTACACCTTC. This chain connects TRBV5-5 to TRBJ1-2; unclear D gene. Germline V gene sequence: CDR1 SGHKS, CDR2 YYEKEE (reference sequence). V shed 4 bases and J shed 6 bases, with 10 bases lying between them. This CDR3 spans 12 amino acids.